The 13 T cell receptor beta chains below were found in one sample sequenced in a study of blood T cell repertoires in COVID-19. Using immunoSEQ multiplex PCR, the repertoire was profiled, and TCRdb retains in-frame clones only, with some absent. Here the sample spans about 220,000 clones, 90% being singletons. The source material was PBMCs or T cells enriched from blood (not recorded which). The source of these receptors is a young man who had been exposed to COVID-19.

This rearrangement joins TRBV16 to TRBJ1-6; 8 bases agree with TRBD1. Trimming removed 7 bases from V and 9 bases from J; junction bases left unmatched: 5. Germline loops: CDR1 KGHSY, CDR2 FQNENV. The CDR3 contains 13 residues. The CDR3 protein is CASNDRGSSPLHF. CDR3 nucleotides: TGTGCCAGCAACGACAGGGGTAGTTCACCCCTCCACTTT. Complete variable domain (other parts from reference TRBV16 and TRBJ1-6): GEEVAQTPKHLVRGEGQKAKLYCAPIKGHSYVFWYQQVLKNEFKFLISFQNENVFDETGMPKERFSAKCLPNSPCSLEIQATKLEDSAVYFCASNDRGSSPLHFGNGTRLTVT.

V gene TRBV19 combines with J gene TRBJ2-1; D is perhaps TRBD1 (6 bases). Germline lookup yields CDR1 LNHDA and CDR2 SQIVND (reference sequence). This CDR3 comprises 14 residues. V lost 9 bases and J 3 bases, leaving 15 bases between the germline ends. CDR3 protein: CASHTGTSYNEQFF. The CDR3 DNA reads TGTGCCAGCCATACCGGGACAAGCTACAATGAGCAGTTCTTC.

The V and J genes are TRBV27 and TRBJ1-1; possible D gene TRBD1, 5 bases. CDR1 and CDR2 (germline): MNHEY, SMNVEV (reference sequence). The CDR3 totals 14 residues. V dropped 5 bases and J dropped 2 bases, with 12 bases sitting between them. For the CDR3, the DNA is TGTGCCAGCAGTGCGCGACAGCTTAACACTGAAGCTTTCTTT. Translation gives CASSARQLNTEAFF.

This chain connects TRBV6-5 to TRBJ1-2; TRBD1 is a possible D gene (6 bases). From germline, CDR1 is MNHEY and CDR2 SVGAGI. The CDR3 runs to 15 residues. Trimming cost V 6 bases and J 2 bases, with 16 bases left between them. The CDR3 here is CASSTTPQGNYGYTF. The CDR3 coding sequence is TGTGCCAGCAGCACTACACCGCAGGGGAACTATGGCTACACCTTC.

Regarding this clone: Within the sample, other DNA sequences also encode this same CDR3. The chain is built from TRBV19 and TRBJ1-5; D is perhaps TRBD1 (5 bases). CDR3 length equals 14 residues. Germline V gene data show CDR1 as LNHDA and CDR2 as SQIVND (reference sequence). Deletions cut 6 bases from V and 4 bases from J, with 13 bases between. The CDR3, as DNA: TGTGCCAGTAGCATTCAGGGTTCGAATCAGCCCCAGCATTTT. Translation gives CASSIQGSNQPQHF.

The chain carries TRBV7-2 and TRBJ2-1; 15 nucleotides line up with TRBD2. The CDR3 contains 19 residues. V gave up 0 bases and J gave up 12 bases; unmatched junction bases: 15. CDR1 is SGHTA and CDR2 is FQGNSA in the germline V gene. The CDR3 DNA reads TGTGCCAGCAGCTTAGCGGTGAGGACTAGCGGGGGGGATCTTGGCGTGCAGTTCTTC. It yields the protein CASSLAVRTSGGDLGVQFF.

This rearrangement joins TRBV5-1 to TRBJ2-7, with 9 bases aligning to TRBD1. There are 15 residues in the CDR3. J was trimmed by 2 bases and V by 3 bases; bases with no gene match: 6. The germline V gene has CDR1 SGHRS and CDR2 YFSETQ. Written as DNA, the CDR3 is TGCGCCAGCAGCTCCGACAGGGGGGTTACCTACGAGCAGTACTTC. Residues: CASSSDRGVTYEQYF.

The chain links TRBV4-1 to TRBJ1-2, with D hard to call. The CDR3 is 14 residues long. V lost 0 bases, J lost 7 bases, and 12 bases lay in between. In germline, CDR1 is MGHRA, CDR2 YSYEKL. CDR3 sequence (DNA): TGCGCCAGCAGCCAAGATATGGGAGTTGGTGGCTACACCTTC. As protein: CASSQDMGVGGYTF.

The chain links TRBV6-2 or TRBV6-3 to TRBJ1-2; D is possibly TRBD1 (6 bases). Per germline, CDR1 MNHEY and CDR2 SVGEGT. The CDR3 spans 13 residues. The V and J ends lost 6 bases and 1 base respectively, with 9 bases between them. CDR3 nucleotides: TGTGCCAGCAGCACGGGACATAACTATGGCTACACCTTC. Translation: CASSTGHNYGYTF.

V gene TRBV29-1 combines with J gene TRBJ2-1, with TRBD2 identical over 7 bases. The CDR3 runs to 14 residues. The germline V gene has CDR1 SQVTM and CDR2 ANQGSEA. V dropped 6 bases and J dropped 10; count of bases not matched to a gene: 15. The DNA of the CDR3 is TGCAGCGTGACTTTACTAGCGTTAATGGGAGAGCAGTTCTTC. Protein: CSVTLLALMGEQFF.

This rearrangement joins TRBV7-8 to TRBJ2-1; TRBD1 is a possible D gene (6 bases). The CDR3 extends over 18 amino acids. CDR1 SGHVS and CDR2 FQNEAQ come from the germline V gene. V lost 2 bases to trimming and J lost 1 base, with 18 bases between them. The CDR3 loop is CASSLIPTGGGSYNEQFF. The CDR3 DNA sequence: TGTGCCAGCAGCTTAATCCCAACTGGGGGCGGGTCCTACAATGAGCAGTTCTTC.

The rearrangement joins TRBV18 to TRBJ2-1; D is possibly TRBD2 (6 bases). CDR1 and CDR2 from the germline V gene are KGHSH and LQKENI. V was clipped by 2 bases and J by 7 bases, with 18 bases between them. This CDR3 is built from 16 residues. CDR3 DNA sequence: TGTGCCAGCTCACCAAGGAGGGAAGGTGTTGGAAATGAGCAGTTCTTC. It is translated as CASSPRREGVGNEQFF.

The J gene is TRBJ1-6, the V gene TRBV5-6, with 8 bases identical to TRBD1. V was clipped by 1 base and J by 10 bases; unmatched bases: 4. Germline V gene data show CDR1 as SGHDT and CDR2 as YYEEEE. CDR3 length: 14 residues. The DNA of the CDR3 is TGTGCCAGCAGCTTGTCAGGGGGCCAATCACCCCTCCACTTT. It yields the protein CASSLSGGQSPLHF.